The 5 T cell receptor beta chains listed next were all sequenced from one sample in a study of T cells after yellow fever vaccination. TCRdb called the 5' RACE reads again in MiXCR, with one record for every CDR3 protein. The table includes 300,000 to 400,000 distinct CDR3 sequences, around 12% detected once. This specimen consisted of CD4+ T cells sorted from PBMCs, obtained 15 days after the yellow fever booster vaccination. Receptors originate from a man between 18 and 35 years old who received the YFV17D yellow fever vaccine.

This clonotype was observed a few times. This sequence joins TRBV7-9 and TRBJ2-1; possibly TRBD2 for D (5 bases). Germline V lookup: CDR1 SEHNR, CDR2 FQNEAQ (reference sequence). CDR3 size: 11 residues. With 5 bases removed from V and 11 bases from J, the gap between germline ends came to 10 bases. This CDR3 reads CASSTGVKQFF. The DNA of the CDR3 is TGTGCCAGCAGCACCGGGGTAAAGCAGTTCTTC.

The chain is built from TRBV7-2 and TRBJ2-2, with TRBD2 matching over 12 bases. The V gene end was trimmed by 1 base and the J gene end by 4 bases; junction bases not matched to a gene: 7. The germline CDR1 and CDR2 sequences are SGHTA and FQGNSA. The CDR3 sequence is 18 residues long. This CDR3 is CASSLGLAGASGTGELFF. In DNA, the CDR3 is TGTGCCAGCAGCTTAGGACTAGCGGGGGCCTCCGGCACCGGGGAGCTGTTTTTT. The full variable domain, its missing parts supplied by reference TRBV7-2 and TRBJ2-2, is GAGVSQSPSNKVTEKGKDVELRCDPISGHTALYWYRQSLGQGLEFLIYFQGNSAPDKSGLPSDRFSAERTGGSVSTLTIQRTQQEDSAVYLCASSLGLAGASGTGELFFGEGSRLTVL.

V gene TRBV6-5 combines with J gene TRBJ2-5; TRBD1 aligns across 7 bases. Germline V CDR1 and CDR2: MNHEY, SVGAGI. This CDR3 has 13 amino acids. The trim removed 7 bases at V and 5 bases at J, leaving 7 bases unmatched. Here the CDR3 reads CASTITGVETQYF. DNA of the CDR3: TGTGCCAGCACCATCACAGGGGTGGAGACCCAGTACTTC.

This clonotype was recorded a few times. The V call is TRBV12-5, the J call TRBJ2-7, with D possibly matching TRBD2 (6 bases). With 2 bases removed from V and 3 bases from J, the gap between germline ends came to 14 bases. The germline gives CDR1 LGHNT, CDR2 FRNRAP. The CDR3 sequence is 15 residues long. This CDR3 reads CASGLTGGKNYEQYF. Here the CDR3 DNA reads TGTGCTAGTGGTTTGACCGGGGGAAAAAACTACGAGCAGTACTTC. Based on the CDR3 plus reference TRBV12-5 and TRBJ2-7, the full variable domain is DARVTQTPRHKVTEMGQEVTMRCQPILGHNTVFWYRQTMMQGLELLAYFRNRAPLDDSGMPKDRFSAEMPDATLATLKIQPSEPRDSAVYFCASGLTGGKNYEQYFGPGTRLTVT.

This clonotype was counted ten times or more. The gene calls are TRBV6-2 or TRBV6-3 and TRBJ1-5; D uncertain. CDR1 and CDR2 (germline): MNHEY, SVGEGT. The V end lost 5 bases, the J end lost 5 bases, and 13 bases lay between the germline ends. The CDR3 extends over 14 amino acids. The chain's CDR3 is CASSEASGYQPQHF. The CDR3 nucleotides are TGTGCCAGCAGTGAGGCCTCCGGGTATCAGCCCCAGCATTTT.